The 31 T cell receptor beta chains in this list originate from one sample, sequenced in a study of blood T cells in healthy people across ages. Alongside a J-beta primer mix, a sample-barcoded 5' primer served in a second PCR lasting about 7 to 12 cycles. TCRdb re-analysed the 5' RACE reads in MiXCR, keeping a single row per CDR3 protein. The table lists 870,000 or so distinct CDR3 sequences, around 28% of them singletons. The sample taken for sequencing was blood. These receptors were obtained from a woman older than 75 in good health.

V usage is TRBV14 and J usage is TRBJ2-5, with D uncertain. V lost 3 bases and J lost 4, with 24 bases in between. The CDR3 spans 18 residues. The V gene's germline CDR1 is SGHDN and CDR2 FVKESK. The CDR3: CASSQGWSSQLSVETQYF. The CDR3 bases are TGTGCCAGCAGCCAGGGTTGGAGTTCCCAACTATCCGTAGAGACCCAGTACTTC.

Turning to this clonotype: A read error may be the cause here, since a much bigger clone is one base away. The chain recombines TRBV5-1 with TRBJ1-2; D is unclear. Germline V lookup: CDR1 SGHRS, CDR2 YFSETQ. The CDR3 sequence is 15 residues long. V was clipped by 4 bases and J by 3 bases, with 16 bases between them. CDR3 amino acids: CASSPGGMVDYGYTF. CDR3 in DNA: TGCGCCAGCAGCCCCGGTGGCATGGTGGACTATGGCTACACCTTC.

This clonotype occurred many times. The chain employs TRBV20-1 and TRBJ2-7; no clear D gene. The V and J ends lost 0 bases and 4 bases respectively, with 4 bases between them. Germline loops: CDR1 DFQATT, CDR2 SNEGSKA (reference sequence). The CDR3 is 11 amino acids. The CDR3: CSAREEYEQYF. The CDR3 DNA sequence: TGCAGTGCTAGAGAGGAGTACGAGCAGTACTTC.

With regard to this clonotype: A junction boundary mismatches the germline segment, possibly from a read error. The chain has TRBV5-5 and TRBJ1-1; no reliable D call. CDR1 and CDR2 (germline): SGHKS, YYEKEE (reference sequence). The CDR3 extends over 14 amino acids. The CDR3 sequence: CACSLRAANTEAFF. As DNA, the CDR3 is TGTGCCTGCAGCTTGCGGGCAGCAAACACTGAAGCTTTCTTT.

Many counts were recorded for this clonotype. V is TRBV5-1 and J is TRBJ2-5; D is perhaps TRBD1 or TRBD2 (5 bases each). Germline V gives CDR1 SGHRS, CDR2 YFSETQ. This CDR3 comprises 18 residues. The V gene lost 4 bases and the J gene lost 0 bases, with 22 bases spanning the gap. For the CDR3, the DNA is TGCGCCAGCAGCCCGGGATCTACGTCGGACACAAACCAAGAGACCCAGTACTTC. Translating it yields CASSPGSTSDTNQETQYF. The full variable domain, completed using reference TRBV5-1 and TRBJ2-5, is KAGVTQTPRYLIKTRGQQVTLSCSPISGHRSVSWYQQTPGQGLQFLFEYFSETQRNKGNFPGRFSGRQFSNSRSEMNVSTLELGDSALYLCASSPGSTSDTNQETQYFGPGTRLLVL.

CDR3 loop: CASRASGTNTGELFF. The DNA for the CDR3 is TGTGCCAGCAGGGCTAGCGGGACGAACACCGGGGAGCTGTTTTTT. This rearrangement joins TRBV6-1 to TRBJ2-2, with TRBD2 identical over 9 bases. J was trimmed by 0 bases and V by 6 bases; bases with no gene match: 2. The CDR3 length is 15 residues. Germline loops: CDR1 MNHNS, CDR2 SASEGT.

Worth noting for this clonotype: Compared with germline, one end of the junction differs, possibly owing to a read error. V and J are TRBV3-1 and TRBJ1-2; D unresolved. The CDR3 contains 14 residues. Germline CDR1 is LGHDT and CDR2 is YNNKEL (reference sequence). The CDR3 region has the DNA TGTGTCAGCAGCCAAGTAGGAGCTAACTATGGCTACACCTTC. This translates into CVSSQVGANYGYTF.

The V gene is TRBV10-1, the J gene TRBJ1-1; D is perhaps TRBD1 (6 bases). The V and J ends lost 0 bases and 5 bases respectively, with 13 bases between them. CDR3 size: 15 residues. Looked up from germline, CDR1 is WNHNN and CDR2 is SYGVQD (reference sequence). DNA of the CDR3: TGCGCCAGCAGTGAGTCGAGCCAAGGGGGGACTGAAGCTTTCTTT. Its protein is CASSESSQGGTEAFF.

CDR3 coding DNA: TGCGCCAGCAGCTTGCACGGTGGCGGGGAGCTGTTTTTT. Protein product: CASSLHGGGELFF. The chain combines TRBV5-1 with TRBJ2-2, with D unclear. Germline values: CDR1 SGHRS, CDR2 YFSETQ. The V end lost 1 base, the J end lost 7 bases, and 8 bases lay between the germline ends. This CDR3 is 13 amino acids long.

This clonotype was seen a few times. The gene calls are TRBV18 and TRBJ2-7; 8 nucleotides match TRBD1. Losses at the gene ends were 4 bases for V and 1 base for J; bases not matched to a gene: 3. The CDR3 is 14 residues long. Germline values: CDR1 KGHSH, CDR2 LQKENI. The CDR3 region has the DNA TGTGCCAGCTCACGTAACAGGGGGTCCTACGAGCAGTACTTC. The encoded protein is CASSRNRGSYEQYF. The full variable domain, rest sourced from reference TRBV18 and TRBJ2-7, is NAGVMQNPRHLVRRRGQEARLRCSPMKGHSHVYWYRQLPEEGLKFMVYLQKENIIDESGMPKERFSAEFPKEGPSILRIQQVVRGDSAAYFCASSRNRGSYEQYFGPGTRLTVT.

Only a few counts were recorded for this clonotype. A much larger clone is a single base away; this may be a read error. The chain joins TRBV25-1 to TRBJ2-5, with D possibly TRBD2 on 5 matching bases. The CDR3 runs to 14 residues. Germline-derived CDR1 and CDR2 are MGHDK and SYGVNS. The CDR3 DNA reads TGTGCCAGCAGTGAACAAGAGGGCAAAGAGGCCCAGTACTTC. Amino acid sequence: CASSEQEGKEAQYF.

V and J are TRBV7-9 and TRBJ1-3; D gene unclear. The CDR3 runs to 16 residues. Trimming shortened V by 7 bases and J by 0 bases, and 16 bases separated the two germline ends. Germline V CDR1 and CDR2: SEHNR, FQNEAQ (reference sequence). The CDR3 reads CASKYGETASGNTIYF. The CDR3 nucleotides read TGTGCCAGCAAATACGGGGAAACCGCCTCTGGAAACACCATATATTTT.

This clonotype was picked up many times. The gene calls are TRBV18 and TRBJ2-1; D perhaps matches TRBD1 (6 bases). Trimming shortened V by 4 bases and J by 0 bases, and 13 bases separated the two germline ends. Germline assignment: CDR1 KGHSH and CDR2 LQKENI. The CDR3 contains 16 residues. CDR3 sequence (DNA): TGTGCCAGCTCACTTCTTGGACAGATCTCCTACAATGAGCAGTTCTTC. As protein: CASSLLGQISYNEQFF.

This clonotype showed up many times. The chain has TRBV7-9 and TRBJ2-3; 10 bases match TRBD1. Germline-derived CDR1 and CDR2 are SEHNR and FQNEAQ (reference sequence). J was trimmed by 2 bases and V by 5 bases; bases with no gene match: 7. The CDR3 covers 16 residues. The CDR3 DNA reads TGTGCCAGCAGCCTGGGACAGGGGCTATTCACAGATACGCAGTATTTT. This codes for CASSLGQGLFTDTQYF.

The rearrangement uses TRBV28 and TRBJ1-5; D might be TRBD1 (5 bases). Germline V gene lookup returns CDR1 MDHEN and CDR2 SYDVKM. V shed 1 base and J shed 2 bases, with 9 bases lying between them. This CDR3 comprises 15 residues. In DNA form, the CDR3 reads TGTGCCAGCAGTTTATTCGGGACTCGCAATCAGCCCCAGCATTTT. Translated, it gives CASSLFGTRNQPQHF.

About this clonotype itself: A much larger clone lies one base from this, so it may be a read error. The gene calls are TRBV29-1 and TRBJ1-2, with D possibly being TRBD1 (5 bases). Germline-derived CDR1 and CDR2 are SQVTM and ANQGSEA. This CDR3 comprises 14 residues. Deletions cut 3 bases from V and 4 bases from J, with 15 bases between. The CDR3, as DNA: TGCAGCGTTGATATAAGCGGCGGGGGCTATGGCTACACCTTC. Residues: CSVDISGGGYGYTF.

This clonotype was seen a few times. V and J are TRBV24-1 and TRBJ2-1, with D tentatively TRBD1 or TRBD2 (7 bases each). This CDR3 has 13 amino acids. Germline CDR1 KGHDR, CDR2 SFDVKD. Trimming shortened V by 5 bases and J by 6 bases, and 10 bases separated the two germline ends. This CDR3 is CATSAGGGNEQFF. CDR3 DNA sequence: TGTGCCACCAGTGCAGGGGGGGGCAATGAGCAGTTCTTC.

As for this clonotype: This may arise from a read error, as a much more abundant clone is one base away. This chain links TRBV20-1 with TRBJ2-4; either TRBD1 or TRBD2 may fit D (5 bases each). CDR1 DFQATT and CDR2 SNEGSKA come from the germline V gene (reference sequence). CDR3 length equals 13 residues. Trimming removed 5 bases from V and 3 bases from J, with 11 bases in between. The DNA for the CDR3 is TGCAGTGCTCCCGGGGCACTCAAAAACATTCAGTACTTC. Translation gives CSAPGALKNIQYF.

This clonotype has only a few counts. The rearrangement uses TRBV10-2 and TRBJ2-5; no firm D call. Germline lookup yields CDR1 WSHSY and CDR2 SAAADI. V was pared by 0 bases and J by 11 bases, with 16 bases between. CDR3 length equals 14 residues. The CDR3 coding sequence is TGCGCCAGCAGTGAGTCGAAGTCTTCCAATGAGCAGTACTTC. Translation: CASSESKSSNEQYF.

This clonotype was counted many times. The chain is built from TRBV7-9 and TRBJ2-5; D ambiguous. This CDR3 spans 12 amino acids. The V end lost 3 bases, the J end lost 2 bases, and 4 bases lay between the germline ends. Per the germline V gene, CDR1 is SEHNR and CDR2 is FQNEAQ (reference sequence). CDR3 coding DNA: TGTGCCAGCAGCTTGAAACAAGAGACCCAGTACTTC. It specifies CASSLKQETQYF.

This clonotype was seen a handful of times. The chain recombines TRBV6-6 with TRBJ1-5, with a possible D match to TRBD1 (5 bases). The CDR3 has 15 residues. The germline V gene encodes CDR1 MNHNY and CDR2 SVGAGI (reference sequence). V lost 5 bases, J lost 0 bases, and 11 bases lay in between. CDR3 in amino acids: CASSQRQNSNQPQHF. CDR3 DNA sequence: TGTGCCAGCAGTCAGAGACAGAATAGCAATCAGCCCCAGCATTTT.

V gene TRBV7-2 combines with J gene TRBJ2-4; 8 positions match TRBD1. The tail of the sequence fits TRBJ2-7 better, so the J call may be wrong. Germline CDR1 reads SGHTA; CDR2 reads FQGNSA. This CDR3 is 15 amino acids long. The CDR3 DNA follows: TGTGCCAGCAGCTTAGCAGGACAGGGACCCTTCGAGCAGTACTTC. Protein product: CASSLAGQGPFEQYF.

The chain links TRBV9 to TRBJ1-4; D possibly corresponds to TRBD1 (6 bases). This CDR3 is built from 16 residues. Germline V CDR1 and CDR2: SGDLS, YYNGEE. V lost 0 bases and J lost 3, with 12 bases in between. The CDR3 region is CASSVDYRVANEKLFF. The CDR3 nucleotides read TGTGCCAGCAGCGTAGATTACAGGGTTGCTAATGAAAAACTGTTTTTT.

This clonotype was seen more than once but under ten times. Being one base from a much bigger clone, this may be a read error. The rearrangement links TRBV10-3 to TRBJ1-2; the D is unclear. The ends were cut back, 2 bases at V and 7 bases at J, with 14 bases in the middle. Germline CDR1 reads ENHRY; CDR2 reads SYGVKD. The CDR3 is 14 residues long. Here the CDR3 DNA reads TGTGCCATCAGTGAGCCGCAGGCAGAGGGTGGCTACACCTTC. It yields the protein CAISEPQAEGGYTF.

The chain uses TRBV28 and TRBJ1-5; D is unclear. CDR1 is MDHEN and CDR2 is SYDVKM in the germline V gene. Trimming removed 5 bases from V and 3 bases from J, with 11 bases in between. This CDR3 contains 14 residues. In nucleotides, the CDR3 is TGTGCCAGCAGTACGAACATAGTCAATCAGCCCCAGCATTTT. It yields the protein CASSTNIVNQPQHF.

This clonotype was found a few times. The J gene is TRBJ2-1, the V gene TRBV20-1; D unresolved. Germline V gene data show CDR1 as DFQATT and CDR2 as SNEGSKA (reference sequence). The CDR3 extends over 14 amino acids. V was pared by 3 bases and J by 0 bases, with 9 bases between. CDR3 in amino acids: CSAREPNSYNEQFF. The CDR3 DNA is TGCAGTGCTAGGGAACCCAACTCCTACAATGAGCAGTTCTTC.

The gene calls are TRBV6-6 and TRBJ1-1; D uncertain. Trimming cost V 6 bases and J 0 bases, with 8 bases left between them. This CDR3 spans 13 amino acids. Germline V gene sequence: CDR1 MNHNY, CDR2 SVGAGI (reference sequence). The CDR3 here is CASRYTLNTEAFF. Written as DNA, the CDR3 is TGTGCCAGCAGATATACACTGAACACTGAAGCTTTCTTT.

This clonotype has ten or more counts. This chain connects TRBV6-2 or TRBV6-3 to TRBJ2-7, with TRBD2 identical over 11 bases. Germline CDR1 MNHEY, CDR2 SVGEGT. Trimming at V came to 6 bases and at J to 3 bases, leaving 7 bases not matched to a gene. The CDR3 is 15 amino acids. The CDR3 DNA sequence: TGTGCCAGCAGAGAACTAGCGGGGGTCTACTACGAGCAGTACTTC. Translated: CASRELAGVYYEQYF.

This clonotype was seen at least ten times. The chain joins TRBV20-1 to TRBJ2-1; D gene uncertain. The germline V gene has CDR1 DFQATT and CDR2 SNEGSKA (reference sequence). The CDR3 is 12 residues long. Trimming stripped 5 bases from V and 9 bases from J, with 14 bases between. The CDR3 reads CSAPDGVSEQFF. CDR3 bases: TGCAGTGCTCCAGACGGAGTTAGTGAGCAGTTCTTC.

V and J are TRBV6-5 and TRBJ2-2, with D uncertain. This CDR3 region has 15 residues. V lost 0 bases, J lost 1 base, and 6 bases lay in between. Germline-derived CDR1 and CDR2 are MNHEY and SVGAGI. CDR3 amino acids: CASSYSTQNTGELFF. CDR3 sequence (DNA): TGTGCCAGCAGTTACTCGACACAGAACACCGGGGAGCTGTTTTTT.

The CDR3 region has the DNA TGTGCCACCAGTGATCCCGGGACTAGAAAAGAGACCCAGTACTTC. Translating it yields CATSDPGTRKETQYF. V is TRBV24-1 and J is TRBJ2-5; 8 bases match TRBD2. Germline CDR1 KGHDR, CDR2 SFDVKD. V was clipped by 3 bases and J by 3 bases; unmatched bases: 5. This CDR3 is built from 15 residues.